This passage covers 26 T cell receptor beta chains from one sample sequenced in a study of T cells after yellow fever vaccination. One entry per CDR3 protein results from TCRdb running MiXCR on the 5' RACE reads. The sample carries some 80,000 distinct CDR3 sequences, about an eighth recorded once. The starting material was CD8+ T cells not binding an NS4B(214-222) dextramer, sorted from PBMCs, obtained less than 25 days after the first yellow fever vaccination. The receptors here all came from a young man who received the YFV17D yellow fever vaccine.

This clonotype was seen a few times. This chain links TRBV5-4 with TRBJ2-1; 10 nucleotides agree with TRBD1. The V segment lost 2 bases and the J segment 1 base; nucleotides outside the gene matches: 15. The CDR3 is made up of 20 amino acids. Germline CDR1 reads SGHNT; CDR2 reads YYREEE (reference sequence). This CDR3 is CASSFRPGQGSGSSYNEQFF. CDR3 DNA sequence: TGTGCCAGCAGCTTCCGACCGGGACAGGGGTCGGGGAGTTCCTACAATGAGCAGTTCTTC.

The chain employs TRBV7-2 and TRBJ2-3, with a tentative D call TRBD2 (6 bases). Germline V lookup: CDR1 SGHTA, CDR2 FQGNSA. This CDR3 has 14 amino acids. The V gene lost 5 bases and the J gene lost 4 bases, with 13 bases spanning the gap. This chain's CDR3 is CASSNRWGADTQYF. The CDR3 region has the DNA TGTGCCAGCAGCAATCGGTGGGGGGCAGATACGCAGTATTTT.

The chain has TRBV7-9 and TRBJ2-5; either TRBD1 or TRBD2 may fit D (5 bases each). CDR3 length equals 14 residues. CDR1 is SEHNR, CDR2 FQNEAQ, per germline (reference sequence). Trimming took 6 bases from V and 2 from J, leaving 13 bases between them. CDR3 coding DNA: TGTGCCAGCAGTTCCGGGACGCTACAAGAGACCCAGTACTTC. Translation gives CASSSGTLQETQYF.

The chain is built from TRBV7-2 and TRBJ1-6; no definite D call. Germline CDR1 reads SGHTA; CDR2 reads FQGNSA. Trimming removed 5 bases from V and 5 bases from J, with 13 bases in between. The CDR3 is 15 amino acids. The CDR3 loop reads CASSPRPWDNSPLHF. CDR3 nucleotides: TGTGCCAGCAGCCCTCGGCCTTGGGATAATTCACCCCTCCACTTT.

This clonotype occurred a few times. J is TRBJ2-3 and V is TRBV7-2; D remains unclear. This CDR3 region has 13 residues. CDR1 and CDR2 (germline): SGHTA, FQGNSA. V was shortened by 8 bases and J by 3 bases, with 12 bases between the two germline ends. CDR3 region: CASEILLTDTQYF. CDR3 DNA: TGTGCCAGCGAGATTCTGTTGACAGATACGCAGTATTTT.

This clonotype was counted only a few times. V and J are TRBV29-1 and TRBJ2-2; D ambiguous. Trimming pared 3 bases from V and 6 bases from J, leaving 8 bases between. The CDR3 loop spans 12 amino acids. The germline CDR1 and CDR2 sequences are SQVTM and ANQGSEA. The CDR3 protein is CSVEARPGELFF. CDR3 nucleotide sequence: TGCAGCGTTGAGGCGCGCCCCGGGGAGCTGTTTTTT.

This clonotype was seen just once. V and J are TRBV4-1 and TRBJ2-7; perhaps TRBD2 as D (7 bases). This CDR3 comprises 18 residues. Per germline, CDR1 MGHRA and CDR2 YSYEKL. V dropped 1 base and J dropped 3 bases, with 22 bases sitting between them. CDR3 coding DNA: TGCGCCAGCAGCCAAGCCCCAGAGAGGGCAGGGGAGGGCTACGAGCAGTACTTC. Translation: CASSQAPERAGEGYEQYF.

This clonotype has just a few counts. This sequence joins TRBV6-1 and TRBJ2-1; 12 bases fit TRBD2. Germline loops: CDR1 MNHNS, CDR2 SASEGT. This CDR3 is built from 16 residues. Trimming removed 5 bases from V and 3 bases from J; junction bases left unmatched: 5. Here the CDR3 DNA reads TGTGCCAGCAGTCTTTGGACTAGCGGGGACTACAATGAGCAGTTCTTC. It is translated as CASSLWTSGDYNEQFF.

The chain links TRBV19 to TRBJ2-2; D perhaps matches TRBD2 (7 bases). This CDR3 has 15 residues. Germline lookup yields CDR1 LNHDA and CDR2 SQIVND (reference sequence). Trimming stripped 4 bases from V and 5 bases from J, with 14 bases between. This CDR3 is CASSTRGGGTGELFF. The CDR3 DNA reads as TGTGCCAGTAGTACCAGGGGCGGGGGAACCGGGGAGCTGTTTTTT.

CDR3 bases: TGTGCCAGCAGCTTTCCTGCTAACTATGGCTACACCTTC. Protein product: CASSFPANYGYTF. The rearrangement links TRBV7-2 to TRBJ1-2; D not certain. CDR3 length: 13 amino acids. V was pared by 3 bases and J by 0 bases, with 5 bases between. Germline CDR1 SGHTA, CDR2 FQGNSA.

This chain uses TRBV5-1 with TRBJ2-1; D not resolved. From germline, CDR1 is SGHRS and CDR2 YFSETQ. The CDR3 contains 14 residues. V was pared by 5 bases and J by 2 bases, with 11 bases between. Here the CDR3 DNA reads TGCGCCAGCAGTTTGAAGAGGACCTACAATGAGCAGTTCTTC. It codes for CASSLKRTYNEQFF.

This clonotype was counted between two and nine times. This chain connects TRBV6-1 to TRBJ2-7, with TRBD1 identical over 7 bases. CDR1 and CDR2 (germline): MNHNS, SASEGT. Trimming at V came to 5 bases and at J to 3 bases, leaving 7 bases not matched to a gene. The CDR3 runs to 14 residues. The chain's CDR3 is CASSPGQALYEQYV. In DNA, the CDR3 is TGTGCCAGCAGTCCCGGACAGGCCCTCTACGAGCAGTACGTC.

This chain joins TRBV7-9 and TRBJ2-5; TRBD1 matches at 7 bases. The CDR3 sequence is 15 residues long. The V and J ends lost 7 bases and 2 bases, in that order; junction bases with no gene match: 10. The germline gives CDR1 SEHNR, CDR2 FQNEAQ (reference sequence). CDR3 bases: TGTGCCAGCACCGTAGGGGACAGCACTCAAGAGACCCAGTACTTC. Its protein product is CASTVGDSTQETQYF.

There are a few counts of this clonotype. The rearrangement links TRBV9 to TRBJ2-5; TRBD2 aligns across 9 bases. The V and J ends lost 0 bases and 4 bases, in that order; junction bases with no gene match: 7. Germline V gene sequence: CDR1 SGDLS, CDR2 YYNGEE. This CDR3 has 16 residues. DNA for the CDR3: TGTGCCAGCAGCGTAGAGGGTTTAGCGGGGGCAGAGACCCAGTACTTC. Amino acids: CASSVEGLAGAETQYF.

This clonotype has just a few counts. Here the CDR3 DNA reads TGTGCCAGCAGTTTGGATGCTAACTATGGCTACACCTTC. Its translation: CASSLDANYGYTF. The J gene is TRBJ1-2, the V gene TRBV28; D call uncertain. CDR1 and CDR2 (germline): MDHEN, SYDVKM. This CDR3 has 13 residues. The V and J ends lost 3 bases and 0 bases respectively, with 5 bases between them.

This clonotype was observed at least ten times. The V call is TRBV21-1, the J call TRBJ1-1; the table assigns TRBD1, which was not confirmed against the DNA. TRBV21-1 represents a pseudogene. This CDR3 is 15 amino acids long. The CDR3 DNA reads as TGTGCCAGCAGCAAGGGGGGGGTTTCGTACACTGAAGCTTTCTTT. This gives the protein CASSKGGVSYTEAFF.

This clonotype was seen only a few times. The chain recombines TRBV5-6 with TRBJ2-3, with 8 positions matching TRBD2. V was clipped by 6 bases and J by 4 bases; unmatched bases: 7. This CDR3 comprises 14 residues. Germline CDR1 reads SGHDT; CDR2 reads YYEEEE. The chain's CDR3 is CASTIAGTADTQYF. The CDR3 nucleotides are TGTGCCAGCACTATAGCGGGGACCGCAGATACGCAGTATTTT.

There are a few counts of this clonotype. This rearrangement joins TRBV4-3 to TRBJ1-1; 10 bases line up with TRBD1. CDR1 LGHNA and CDR2 YSLEER come from the germline V gene. CDR3 length: 16 residues. Trimming removed 3 bases from V and 1 base from J; junction bases left unmatched: 5. The CDR3 loop is CASSQSTGGENTEAFF. The CDR3 DNA sequence: TGCGCCAGCAGCCAGTCGACAGGGGGCGAGAACACTGAAGCTTTCTTT.

The chain couples TRBV7-3 to TRBJ2-7; TRBD2 agrees at 9 bases. The germline V gene has CDR1 SGHTA and CDR2 FQGTGA. V shed 2 bases and J 2 bases; nucleotides not matched to a gene: 4. This CDR3 spans 15 amino acids. The CDR3 region is CASSLGGGGAYEQYF. The CDR3, as DNA: TGTGCCAGCAGCTTAGGGGGCGGGGGGGCCTACGAGCAGTACTTC.

This clonotype has a single count. The junction shows a germline mismatch at one end, possibly a read error. The chain links TRBV6-2 or TRBV6-3 to TRBJ2-3, with D perhaps TRBD1 or TRBD2 (5 bases each). Per the germline V gene, CDR1 is MNHEY and CDR2 is SVGEGT. The CDR3 spans 16 residues. Here the CDR3 DNA reads TGTGACAGCACCGAGGGGTGGGATACGCTCACAGATACGCAGTATTTT. As protein: CDSTEGWDTLTDTQYF.

The chain combines TRBV4-3 with TRBJ2-3; D is undetermined. The CDR3 runs 16 residues. CDR1 is LGHNA, CDR2 YSLEER, per germline. Trimming stripped 0 bases from V and 4 bases from J, with 14 bases between. The CDR3: CASSQEWLVSSDTQYF. The CDR3 bases are TGCGCCAGCAGCCAAGAGTGGCTAGTCAGTTCAGATACGCAGTATTTT.

This clonotype was seen more than once but under ten times. The rearrangement uses TRBV18 and TRBJ1-1; the D is unclear. Trimming took 2 bases from V and 0 from J, leaving 7 bases between them. The CDR3 contains 14 residues. In germline, CDR1 is KGHSH, CDR2 LQKENI. CDR3 nucleotides: TGTGCCAGCTCACCAAGGACCCTGAACACTGAAGCTTTCTTT. Protein product: CASSPRTLNTEAFF.

This clonotype turned up a few times. The chain joins TRBV6-1 to TRBJ2-7; 9 nucleotides line up with TRBD1. The CDR3 covers 15 residues. Losses at the gene ends were 4 bases for V and 1 base for J; bases not matched to a gene: 5. The germline gives CDR1 MNHNS, CDR2 SASEGT. CDR3 protein: CASSAFGTGSYEQYF. The DNA for the CDR3 is TGTGCCAGCAGTGCCTTCGGGACAGGGTCCTACGAGCAGTACTTC.

This clonotype was found a few times. The chain combines TRBV29-1 with TRBJ1-1, with a possible D match to TRBD1 (6 bases). Per the germline V gene, CDR1 is SQVTM and CDR2 is ANQGSEA. This CDR3 region has 17 residues. V was pared by 4 bases and J by 5 bases, with 26 bases between. CDR3 amino acids: CSVVGVYGAGEDTEAFF. CDR3 coding DNA: TGCAGCGTTGTAGGTGTTTATGGGGCAGGGGAGGATACTGAAGCTTTCTTT. The variable domain in full, with the rest retrieved from reference TRBV29-1 and TRBJ1-1, is SAVISQKPSRDICQRGTSLTIQCQVDSQVTMMFWYRQQPGQSLTLIATANQGSEATYESGFVIDKFPISRPNLTFSTLTVSNMSPEDSSIYLCSVVGVYGAGEDTEAFFGQGTRLTVV.

In this sample, this clonotype turned up a few times. This chain joins TRBV9 and TRBJ2-1; tentative D call: TRBD1 (5 bases). The CDR3 runs 15 residues. Germline lookup yields CDR1 SGDLS and CDR2 YYNGEE. Trimming stripped 4 bases from V and 2 bases from J, with 13 bases between. The CDR3 DNA is TGTGCCAGCAGCCTGCAGGGTTCCCCCTACAATGAGCAGTTCTTC. Translated: CASSLQGSPYNEQFF.

The chain joins TRBV7-9 to TRBJ2-3; tentative D call: TRBD2 (5 bases). CDR3 length: 15 amino acids. From germline, CDR1 is SEHNR and CDR2 FQNEAQ (reference sequence). The V end lost 5 bases, the J end lost 4 bases, and 16 bases lay between the germline ends. DNA for the CDR3: TGTGCCAGCAGCAACTCTGGAGGTGGGTCAGATACGCAGTATTTT. It yields the protein CASSNSGGGSDTQYF.